The present T cell receptor (beta chain) was sequenced within a study of vaccination and CD4 T cells after COVID-19 (dated 2022 in TCRdb). A note on the overall study: Convalescent patients had a positive SARS-CoV-2 result on nasal swab PCR, and of these patients, nine had mild disease and one had severe disease. In over 8 COVID-19 convalescent patients and a handful of infection-naive healthy vaccine recipients, researchers compared the spike-specific CD4+ TCR repertoire from before mRNA vaccination with the repertoire from after. The cultures were stimulated with overlapping spike peptide pools from SARS-CoV-2 and from the common cold coronaviruses HCoV-NL63, HCoV-OC43 and HCoV-229E. Post-COVID blood samples were collected from convalescent patients a median of around 100 days after diagnosis, with a range of roughly 35 to 170 days. Control cultures used a CEFX viral epitope pool as positive control, an HIV-1 Nef peptide pool as negative control, or no peptide. Post-vaccine blood samples were obtained a median of around 74 days after the second vaccine dose, with a range of about 13 to 241 days. In the convalescent cohort there were six males and four females, among whom were two Hispanic individuals, seven Caucasians, two Asians and one multiracial person. Two doses of either the Pfizer-BioNTech BNT162b2 vaccine (n=8) or the Moderna mRNA-1273 vaccine (n=2) were administered to participants.

A few counts support this clonotype. Its antigen is unknown. No clone much larger than this one lies a single base away; base qualities are absent. The library was obtained by PCR. DNA from cultured CD4+ T cells was subjected to TCR sequencing with the Oncomine TCR Beta short-read assay at the Johns Hopkins FTIC core. The QIAamp micro DNA kit was used to extract genomic DNA from the cultured CD4+ T cells. Oncomine TCR Beta libraries from cultured CD4+ T cells were pooled with unique dual indexes and sequenced on an Illumina iSeq 100. As for the original processing: Non-productive sequences were removed, and CDR3s that did not start with C, did not end with F or W, or were shorter than 7 amino acids were discarded. Antigen-specific clonotypes were identified with the MANAFEST web application by comparing peptide-stimulated wells with reference and other culture wells. For a clone to be called positive, the clone needed an FDR below 0.05, an odds ratio above 5, and a productive frequency above 0.1% in at least two of three replicate wells. Cross-reactive clonotypes were defined as significantly expanded in both SARS-CoV-2 spike wells and at least one common cold coronavirus spike condition. Similarity between CDR3 sequences was evaluated in R version 3.6.1 using Levenshtein distances (stringdist) and unrooted phylogenetic trees (ape). Starting from the raw public reads, TCRdb applied fastp trimming at Q25, assembled clones with MiXCR and retained in-frame beta chains. Rows with one shared CDR3 protein collapse into an entry with the most common genes and DNA. None of the V and J calls come from the authors' own analysis; TCRdb made them. The sample table holds roughly 7,600 distinct CDR3 sequences, of which under 25% were seen once. Together, the top ten hold approximately 21% of the sample.

Overall study outcomes, separate from this receptor: The median number of SARS-CoV-2-reactive clonotypes rose from under 25 after infection to 38 after vaccination, but the change was not significant. Relatively few convalescent patients were included in the study, and early timepoints after natural infection were not analyzed. Of the vaccine-specific clones found in convalescent patients, nearly all (304 of 307) were mono-reactive for SARS-CoV-2 spike instead of being cross-reactive with common cold coronaviruses. Among the post-vaccine SARS-CoV-2-reactive clones in convalescent patients, a median about 89% showed up only after vaccination, which suggests vaccine-specific priming.

This sample's treatment or condition label indicates: approximately 10-day PBMC culture with coronavirus spike peptide pools or control peptides (ViraFEST assay). The study used the ViraFEST assay, which expanded antigen-specific T cells with peptide pools and then identified expanded clonotypes by TCR sequencing. The convalescent patients' positive SARS-CoV-2 PCR tests fell between March and December 2020, which was before the Alpha, Beta and Delta variants emerged in the United States. Each well held 2 million to 2.5 million PBMCs cultured with about 9.8 ug/ml peptide pools in IMDM containing approximately 5% human AB serum and 9 to 10 IU/ml IL-2. On days 3 and 7, half of the culture medium was replaced with fresh IL-2-containing medium. Once the cells had been in culture for approximately 10 days, the EasySep CD4+ T cell isolation kit was used to isolate CD4+ T cells by negative selection. PBMCs were separated from whole blood using Ficoll-Paque Plus gradient centrifugation and then either used fresh or cryopreserved at -140C. In general, triplicate wells were set up for every culture condition.

For this chain, trimming is 4 bases at the V end and 4 bases at the J end, and the number of junction bases without a gene match is 10. Its CDR3 holds 19 amino acids, cysteine through phenylalanine. Only the CDR3 DNA is retained, 57 bases long and in frame from the first base. Looking up the germline V gene (reference sequence) yields CDR1 LNHDA and CDR2 SQIVND. This TCR was recovered from a human donor who had recovered from COVID-19. The receptor chain draws on TRBV19 and TRBJ2-1, and 16 junction bases match TRBD2. The specimen was CD4+ T cells from blood, cultured in vitro, collected after SARS-CoV-2 vaccination. The CDR3 has the sequence CASSTGLAGGNSLYNEQFF. The nucleotides read TGTGCCAGTAGTACGGGACTAGCGGGGGGGAACTCACTATACAATGAGCAGTTCTTC.